The 2 T cell receptor beta chains listed next were all sequenced from one sample in a study of blood T cell repertoires in COVID-19. Clones were sequenced by immunoSEQ multiplex PCR, and TCRdb holds only the in-frame ones, with some missing. The sample lists about 160,000 clones, 70% to 85% occurring once. Sequencing was carried out using peripheral blood. The receptors here all came from a man in his 60s who had recovered from COVID-19.

V usage is TRBV4-3 and J usage is TRBJ1-6, with a tentative D call TRBD1 (6 bases). The V end lost 2 bases, the J end lost 5 bases, and 16 bases lay between the germline ends. This CDR3 is built from 17 residues. Per the germline V gene, CDR1 is LGHNA and CDR2 is YSLEER. CDR3 nucleotide sequence: TGCGCCAGCAGCCAATTTTCCGACAGGAGAAATAATTCACCCCTCCACTTT. Translation gives CASSQFSDRRNNSPLHF.

The rearrangement links TRBV18 to TRBJ1-1; a weak D match, TRBD1 (6 bases). Deletions cut 2 bases from V and 5 bases from J, with 12 bases between. Looked up from germline, CDR1 is KGHSH and CDR2 is LQKENI. This CDR3 is 14 amino acids long. CDR3 protein: CASSPSGTQTEAFF. The CDR3 nucleotides are TGTGCCAGCTCACCATCCGGGACACAGACTGAAGCTTTCTTT.